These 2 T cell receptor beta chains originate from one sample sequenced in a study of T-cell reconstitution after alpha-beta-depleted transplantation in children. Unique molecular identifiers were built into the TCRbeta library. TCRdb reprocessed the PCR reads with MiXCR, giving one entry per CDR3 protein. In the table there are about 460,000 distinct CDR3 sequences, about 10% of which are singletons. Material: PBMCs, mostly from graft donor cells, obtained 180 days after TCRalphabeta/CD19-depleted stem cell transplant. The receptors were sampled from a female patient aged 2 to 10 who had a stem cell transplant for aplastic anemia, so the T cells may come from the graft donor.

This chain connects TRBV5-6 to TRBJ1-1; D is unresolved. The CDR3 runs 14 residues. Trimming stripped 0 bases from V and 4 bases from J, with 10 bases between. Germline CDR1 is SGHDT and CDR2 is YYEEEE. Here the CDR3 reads CASSLESAGTEAFF. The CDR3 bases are TGTGCCAGCAGCTTGGAGAGTGCGGGCACTGAAGCTTTCTTT.

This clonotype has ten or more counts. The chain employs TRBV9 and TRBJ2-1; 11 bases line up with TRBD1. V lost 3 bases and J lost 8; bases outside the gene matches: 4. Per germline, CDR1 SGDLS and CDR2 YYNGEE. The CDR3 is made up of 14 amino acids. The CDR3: CASSGGTGGHEQFF. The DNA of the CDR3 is TGTGCCAGCAGCGGAGGGACAGGGGGACATGAGCAGTTCTTC.